The next 9 T cell receptor beta chains were all read from a single sample in a study of blood T cell repertoires in COVID-19. Here immunoSEQ multiplex PCR was the method, and the copy in TCRdb shows in-frame clones only, minus some. Among about 180,000 clones listed, approximately 81% were seen once. Sequences were obtained from peripheral blood. The receptors shown here come from a man younger than 35 with active or convalescent COVID-19.

V gene TRBV7-2 combines with J gene TRBJ2-7; 8 nucleotides agree with TRBD2. Germline CDR1 reads SGHTA; CDR2 reads FQGNSA. This CDR3 has 16 amino acids. V lost 2 bases, J lost 0 bases, and 6 bases stayed unmatched. The DNA for the CDR3 is TGTGCCAGCAGCTTAAGTAGCGGGATTCTCTCCTACGAGCAGTACTTC. It is translated as CASSLSSGILSYEQYF.

The chain combines TRBV28 with TRBJ1-2; the D is unclear. Trimming removed 2 bases from V and 2 bases from J, with 9 bases in between. This CDR3 contains 14 residues. CDR1 and CDR2 from the germline V gene are MDHEN and SYDVKM. Written as DNA, the CDR3 is TGTGCCAGCAGTTTAAGAGGGCAGAACTATGGCTACACCTTC. Translating gives CASSLRGQNYGYTF.

V gene TRBV2 combines with J gene TRBJ2-1; 7 bases agree with TRBD1. V trimming: 3 bases; J trimming: 4 bases; junction bases outside the gene matches: 3. This CDR3 comprises 14 residues. Looked up from germline, CDR1 is SNHLY and CDR2 is FYNNEI. CDR3: CASSENRGYNEQFF. The CDR3 DNA follows: TGTGCCAGCAGTGAGAACAGGGGTTACAATGAGCAGTTCTTC. Using reference TRBV2 and TRBJ2-1 for the parts outside the CDR3, the full variable domain is EPEVTQTPSHQVTQMGQEVILRCVPISNHLYFYWYRQILGQKVEFLVSFYNNEISEKSEIFDDQFSVERPDGSNFTLKIRSTKLEDSAMYFCASSENRGYNEQFFGPGTRLTVL.

The chain couples TRBV19 to TRBJ2-7; TRBD1 matches 11 bases. Germline values: CDR1 LNHDA, CDR2 SQIVND (reference sequence). J lost 4 bases, V lost 3 bases, and 2 bases had no gene match. The CDR3 extends over 14 amino acids. CDR3 DNA sequence: TGTGCCAGTAGTATCGGGACAGGGGGGTACGAGCAGTACTTC. Translation gives CASSIGTGGYEQYF.

The chain couples TRBV27 to TRBJ2-3; 16 positions agree with TRBD2. The germline gives CDR1 MNHEY, CDR2 SMNVEV (reference sequence). CDR3 length: 16 amino acids. Unmatched junction bases numbered 5, after V lost 5 bases and J lost 6 bases. The CDR3 sequence is CASSLGTSGGVDTQYF. The CDR3 DNA reads as TGTGCCAGCAGTCTAGGGACTAGCGGGGGGGTGGATACGCAGTATTTT.

This rearrangement joins TRBV12-3 or TRBV12-4 to TRBJ1-1; D unclear. Trimming removed 5 bases at V and 7 bases at J, with 11 bases between. The CDR3 totals 12 residues. CDR3 bases: TGTGCCAGCAGTCGCCCCCCCGGTGAAGCTTTCTTT. Protein product: CASSRPPGEAFF.

This chain joins TRBV15 and TRBJ2-3, with 8 bases fitting TRBD1. The CDR3 totals 15 residues. The germline V gene encodes CDR1 LNHNV and CDR2 YYDKDF (reference sequence). V shed 3 bases, J shed 3 bases, and the junction held 5 bases outside the gene matches. The CDR3 bases are TGTGCCACCAGCAGGGACAGGGTCGAAACAGATACGCAGTATTTT. This gives the protein CATSRDRVETDTQYF.

CDR3 sequence: CASTTLGGYGELFF. CDR3 coding DNA: TGCGCCAGCACCACTCTGGGGGGTTACGGGGAGCTGTTTTTT. The chain combines TRBV5-1 with TRBJ2-2, with a possible D match to TRBD2 (6 bases). With 6 bases removed from V and 7 bases from J, the gap between germline ends came to 16 bases. This CDR3 is built from 14 residues. Germline V gives CDR1 SGHRS, CDR2 YFSETQ.

The chain employs TRBV30 and TRBJ1-2; D not resolved. Trimming stripped 7 bases from V and 0 bases from J, with 12 bases between. The CDR3 runs 13 residues. Germline V gives CDR1 GTSNPN, CDR2 SVGIG (reference sequence). The CDR3 nucleotides are TGTGCCTTTGCCCCCGGTGCTAACTATGGCTACACCTTC. Translated, it gives CAFAPGANYGYTF.